These 26 T cell receptor beta chains were sequenced from one sample in a study of shared clonotypes between healthy human individuals (dated by TCRdb to between 2020 and 2021). Library method: the immunoSEQ multiplex PCR assay. TCRdb holds this immuneACCESS table with in-frame rearrangements only. Some clones are missing; in checked studies, unresolved V genes explain under half, and the rest has no known cause. The sample table contains some 2,100,000 clones; only one count was recorded for roughly 95% of them. Clones ranked in the top ten supply less than 0.15% of the sample. Input material: naive CD4+ T cells sorted from blood. What this sample's cell subset or site label stands for: CD45RA+ positively selected. These receptors were obtained from a man younger than 35 in good health.

The chain employs TRBV7-2 and TRBJ2-3, with 7 bases aligning to TRBD1. The trim removed 4 bases at V and 5 bases at J, leaving 9 bases unmatched. Germline loops: CDR1 SGHTA, CDR2 FQGNSA. There are 15 residues in the CDR3. The CDR3, as DNA: TGTGCCAGCAGCTCTAGACAGGGAACAAAAGATACGCAGTATTTT. Its translation is CASSSRQGTKDTQYF.

The chain couples TRBV2 to TRBJ1-2; no definite D call. Germline V lookup: CDR1 SNHLY, CDR2 FYNNEI. Trimming stripped 3 bases from V and 8 bases from J, with 10 bases between. The CDR3 is 12 residues long. The CDR3 coding sequence is TGTGCCAGCAGTGAGTCGGTGGAAGGCTACACCTTC. Translating it yields CASSESVEGYTF.

The chain uses TRBV5-1 and TRBJ2-5; 7 bases agree with TRBD2. This CDR3 spans 15 amino acids. Germline V CDR1 and CDR2: SGHRS, YFSETQ. V shed 4 bases, J shed 2 bases, and the junction held 8 bases outside the gene matches. The DNA for the CDR3 is TGCGCCAGCAGCCCTCCGGGACTACCACAAGAGACCCAGTACTTC. Translating it yields CASSPPGLPQETQYF.

Concerning this clone: The same CDR3 also results from other DNA sequences found in this sample. This chain links TRBV20-1 with TRBJ1-2; D is unclear. V was pared by 6 bases and J by 1 base, with 6 bases between. Germline V gene data show CDR1 as DFQATT and CDR2 as SNEGSKA (reference sequence). The CDR3 length is 11 residues. The CDR3 bases are TGCAGTGCCAAGGGTAACTATGGCTACACCTTC. Translating gives CSAKGNYGYTF.

The chain uses TRBV5-1 and TRBJ1-1; D is unclear. The V and J ends lost 4 bases and 1 base respectively, with 14 bases between them. The CDR3 covers 15 residues. Germline CDR1 reads SGHRS; CDR2 reads YFSETQ. In DNA, the CDR3 is TGCGCCAGCAGCCTTAGGTCCTGGGGGAACACTGAAGCTTTCTTT. This sequence encodes CASSLRSWGNTEAFF.

The chain uses TRBV9 and TRBJ1-1, with TRBD1 identical over 9 bases. The CDR3 loop spans 14 amino acids. The V gene end was trimmed by 7 bases and the J gene end by 1 base; junction bases not matched to a gene: 5. Germline values: CDR1 SGDLS, CDR2 YYNGEE. The CDR3 here is CASPGGQGNTEAFF. The CDR3 DNA reads as TGTGCCAGCCCGGGGGGACAGGGGAACACTGAAGCTTTCTTT.

The chain links TRBV11-2 to TRBJ1-2; D not resolved. The CDR3 contains 13 residues. Germline lookup yields CDR1 SGHAT and CDR2 FQNNGV. V was trimmed by 0 bases and J by 4 bases, leaving 6 bases between them. The CDR3 sequence: CASSLDSFYGYTF. The DNA for the CDR3 is TGTGCCAGCAGCTTAGACAGCTTCTATGGCTACACCTTC.

V usage is TRBV4-2 and J usage is TRBJ2-1; no clear D. V dropped 0 bases and J dropped 5 bases, with 17 bases sitting between them. The CDR3 extends over 17 amino acids. Germline assignment: CDR1 LGHNA and CDR2 YNFKEQ. This chain's CDR3 is CASSQDATNRLNNEQFF. CDR3 bases: TGTGCCAGCAGCCAAGATGCAACTAACCGATTGAACAATGAGCAGTTCTTC.

This chain connects TRBV4-2 to TRBJ1-1, with D uncertain. The V gene's germline CDR1 is LGHNA and CDR2 YNFKEQ. Trimming shortened V by 8 bases and J by 3 bases, and 22 bases separated the two germline ends. There are 16 residues in the CDR3. DNA for the CDR3: TGTGCCAGCGCCGACTTCGACCGGGGAGATGACACTGAAGCTTTCTTT. It yields the protein CASADFDRGDDTEAFF.

This chain joins TRBV5-4 and TRBJ2-5; TRBD2 matches 7 bases. Germline V gives CDR1 SGHNT, CDR2 YYREEE (reference sequence). The CDR3 totals 16 residues. V shed 0 bases, J shed 0 bases, and the junction held 5 bases outside the gene matches. In nucleotides, the CDR3 is TGTGCCAGCAGCTTGGCGCGTCTAGCGGACCAAGAGACCCAGTACTTC. Residues: CASSLARLADQETQYF.

The rearrangement joins TRBV11-1 to TRBJ2-5; D is uncertain. The CDR3 runs to 11 residues. Germline V CDR1 and CDR2: SGHAT, FQDESV (reference sequence). The ends were cut back, 11 bases at V and 5 bases at J, with 12 bases in the middle. CDR3 sequence (DNA): TGTGCCGGAGCTCCCCCTGAGACCCAGTACTTC. This codes for CAGAPPETQYF.

This chain connects TRBV19 to TRBJ1-5, with no clear D. With 0 bases removed from V and 3 bases from J, the gap between germline ends came to 9 bases. The CDR3 spans 15 residues. Germline V CDR1 and CDR2: LNHDA, SQIVND (reference sequence). As DNA, the CDR3 is TGTGCCAGTAGTATAGACAGGCTCCTCAATCAGCCCCAGCATTTT. Translated, it gives CASSIDRLLNQPQHF.

V gene TRBV27 combines with J gene TRBJ1-1; 11 bases are a match to TRBD1. Germline V gives CDR1 MNHEY, CDR2 SMNVEV (reference sequence). The J segment lost 6 bases and the V segment lost 5 bases, leaving 8 bases of the junction unmatched. This CDR3 region has 15 residues. This chain's CDR3 is CASSLWTGGVAEAFF. The CDR3, as DNA: TGTGCCAGCAGTCTGTGGACAGGGGGCGTCGCTGAAGCTTTCTTT.

Written as DNA, the CDR3 is TGTGCCAGCCTGAATTGGGCTAGTGGTAAAGATACGCAGTATTTT. Translated: CASLNWASGKDTQYF. The chain couples TRBV18 to TRBJ2-3; D is unclear. The germline CDR1 and CDR2 sequences are KGHSH and LQKENI. V was cut by 8 bases and J by 5 bases, with 20 bases left in between. CDR3 length: 15 residues. The whole variable domain, remainder taken from reference TRBV18 and TRBJ2-3, is NAGVMQNPRHLVRRRGQEARLRCSPMKGHSHVYWYRQLPEEGLKFMVYLQKENIIDESGMPKERFSAEFPKEGPSILRIQQVVRGDSAAYFCASLNWASGKDTQYFGPGTRLTVL.

This clone has just one count. J is TRBJ1-6 and V is TRBV5-1, with 11 nucleotides matching TRBD1. Germline lookup yields CDR1 SGHRS and CDR2 YFSETQ. CDR3 size: 15 residues. Trimming cost V 0 bases and J 9 bases; bases outside gene matches: 2. CDR3 protein: CASSLEGTGGSPLHF. The CDR3 region has the DNA TGCGCCAGCAGCTTGGAAGGGACAGGGGGTTCACCCCTCCACTTT. The full variable domain, its missing parts supplied by reference TRBV5-1 and TRBJ1-6, is KAGVTQTPRYLIKTRGQQVTLSCSPISGHRSVSWYQQTPGQGLQFLFEYFSETQRNKGNFPGRFSGRQFSNSRSEMNVSTLELGDSALYLCASSLEGTGGSPLHFGNGTRLTVT.

Here the CDR3 DNA reads TGCGCCAGCAGTGTTCAGGGAACCTACGAGCAGTACTTC. Its translation is CASSVQGTYEQYF. V gene TRBV10-2 combines with J gene TRBJ2-7, with D possibly TRBD1 on 5 matching bases. This CDR3 is built from 13 residues. Trimming cost V 4 bases and J 2 bases, with 9 bases left between them. Germline-derived CDR1 and CDR2 are WSHSY and SAAADI.

The rearrangement joins TRBV7-8 to TRBJ1-5, with TRBD1 identical over 12 bases. V was pared by 0 bases and J by 2 bases, with 8 bases of the junction left unmatched. The germline V gene encodes CDR1 SGHVS and CDR2 FQNEAQ. The CDR3 sequence is 19 residues long. CDR3 coding DNA: TGTGCCAGCAGCTTAGCTGCCGGGACAGGGGGCATGGGCAATCAGCCCCAGCATTTT. It yields the protein CASSLAAGTGGMGNQPQHF.

The V call is TRBV25-1, the J call TRBJ2-5, with TRBD2 identical over 8 bases. Germline-derived CDR1 and CDR2 are MGHDK and SYGVNS. The CDR3 length is 13 residues. V was pared by 2 bases and J by 9 bases, with 5 bases of the junction left unmatched. CDR3 bases: TGTGCCAGCAGTGAAGTCGGGACTAGGGCCCAGTACTTC. Its translation: CASSEVGTRAQYF.

The rearrangement links TRBV11-2 to TRBJ1-5; D gene unclear. The CDR3 runs to 14 residues. Trimming cost V 5 bases and J 7 bases, with 15 bases left between them. Per the germline V gene, CDR1 is SGHAT and CDR2 is FQNNGV. The chain's CDR3 is CASSLRGWIQPQHF. For the CDR3, the DNA is TGTGCCAGCAGCCTCCGAGGCTGGATCCAGCCCCAGCATTTT.

As for this clone: Other DNA sequences in the same sample also yield this CDR3. The rearrangement joins TRBV6-5 to TRBJ1-1, with D tentatively TRBD1 (6 bases). Trimming shortened V by 6 bases and J by 1 base, and 9 bases separated the two germline ends. The CDR3 runs to 13 residues. Germline CDR1 and CDR2: MNHEY and SVGAGI. The CDR3 DNA sequence: TGTGCCAGCAGAAGGGGGAAGAACACTGAAGCTTTCTTT. This gives the protein CASRRGKNTEAFF.

J is TRBJ1-5 and V is TRBV5-4; D may be TRBD1 (5 bases). The germline V and J ends were trimmed by 4 bases and 1 base, with 12 bases remaining between them. Germline-derived CDR1 and CDR2 are SGHNT and YYREEE (reference sequence). The CDR3 runs 15 residues. The CDR3 coding sequence is TGTGCCAGCAGCCCTGGGGGGGGAAGCAATCAGCCCCAGCATTTT. It is translated as CASSPGGGSNQPQHF.

The chain carries TRBV30 and TRBJ1-1; D is uncertain. V lost 5 bases and J lost 11, with 15 bases in between. The length of the CDR3 is 11 residues. Germline CDR1 and CDR2: GTSNPN and SVGIG (reference sequence). CDR3 residues: CAWGRVQSAFF. As DNA, the CDR3 is TGTGCCTGGGGGAGGGTTCAATCGGCTTTCTTT.

The chain recombines TRBV4-1 with TRBJ2-7, with D possibly matching TRBD1 (6 bases). The germline V gene encodes CDR1 MGHRA and CDR2 YSYEKL. CDR3 length: 15 amino acids. The V gene lost 4 bases and the J gene lost 0 bases, with 13 bases spanning the gap. The DNA for the CDR3 is TGCGCCAGCAGCCCAACGGGACATAGCTCCTACGAGCAGTACTTC. This gives the protein CASSPTGHSSYEQYF.

The chain joins TRBV10-1 to TRBJ1-1, with D possibly being TRBD1 (6 bases). The CDR3 extends over 13 amino acids. The germline V gene encodes CDR1 WNHNN and CDR2 SYGVQD (reference sequence). The ends were cut back, 4 bases at V and 1 base at J, with 7 bases in the middle. The chain's CDR3 is CASSGQANTEAFF. Here the CDR3 DNA reads TGCGCCAGCAGTGGACAGGCGAACACTGAAGCTTTCTTT.

The chain has TRBV4-2 and TRBJ2-3, with D hard to call. The germline V and J ends were trimmed by 1 base and 0 bases, with 8 bases remaining between them. CDR1 is LGHNA, CDR2 YNFKEQ, per germline. CDR3 length: 15 amino acids. The CDR3 protein is CASSQGDPSTDTQYF. The CDR3 DNA reads TGTGCCAGCAGCCAAGGGGATCCTAGCACAGATACGCAGTATTTT.

The chain uses TRBV30 and TRBJ2-3; no reliable D call. The V and J ends lost 1 base and 4 bases respectively, with 9 bases between them. From germline, CDR1 is GTSNPN and CDR2 SVGIG (reference sequence). The CDR3 extends over 13 amino acids. CDR3 DNA sequence: TGTGCCTGGAGTGGTTTGGTCTCAGATACGCAGTATTTT. Encoded protein: CAWSGLVSDTQYF. The full variable domain, rest sourced from reference TRBV30 and TRBJ2-3, is SQTIHQWPATLVQPVGSPLSLECTVEGTSNPNLYWYRQAAGRGLQLLFYSVGIGQISSEVPQNLSASRPQDRQFILSSKKLLLSDSGFYLCAWSGLVSDTQYFGPGTRLTVL.